This T cell receptor (beta chain) is from a study of cytomegalovirus exposure and HLA in healthy donors. The overall study: Some 80 million unique TCRs from HLA-typed donors were held in an early data release. Findings and caveats of the study: Most subjects' HLA-A and HLA-B alleles were reportedly predicted from TCR beta sequences.

In this sample, this clone turned up a few times. The antigen remains unidentified. Vbeta (60) and Jbeta (13) primers were used in the PCR. The table came from immunoSEQ multiplex PCR; TCRdb's copy has only in-frame clones and leaves some out. The table has 200,000 to 250,000 clones, 70% to 80% seen once. The V gene lost 2 bases and the J gene lost 5 bases, with 11 bases spanning the gap. The germline V gene has CDR1 SGHRS and CDR2 YFSETQ. This CDR3 has 14 amino acids. V usage is TRBV5-1 and J usage is TRBJ2-1, with D uncertain. This receptor was taken from a woman in her twenties or thirties in good health and CMV-seronegative. Sequencing used PBMCs. CDR3 protein: CASSFLVRDNEQFF. The CDR3 DNA reads as TGCGCCAGCAGCTTCCTCGTCCGGGACAATGAGCAGTTCTTC.